These 29 T cell receptor beta chains were all obtained from the same sample, sequenced in a study of monozygotic twins with inflammatory bowel disease. One entry per CDR3 protein, without DNA, is what TCRdb gives after re-calling the 5' RACE reads. In total, the table holds roughly 320,000 distinct CDR3 sequences. The sequenced material came from blood. These receptors all come from a human donor with ulcerative colitis or Crohn's disease, or a healthy co-twin of an affected twin (not recorded which).

The chain carries TRBV15 and TRBJ2-2. This CDR3 comprises 13 residues. Germline V CDR1 and CDR2: LNHNV, YYDKDF (reference sequence). The CDR3 here is CATSRGGSGELFF.

This chain uses TRBV18 with TRBJ2-1. Germline CDR1 and CDR2: KGHSH and LQKENI. This CDR3 spans 13 amino acids. The CDR3 reads CASSTTPYNEQFF.

The CDR3 region is CSVELCQCVSYEQYF. The chain uses TRBV29-1 and TRBJ2-7. Germline CDR1 is SQVTM and CDR2 is ANQGSEA. CDR3 length equals 15 residues.

CDR3 sequence reads: CASSLGGREDTQYF. This sequence joins TRBV28 and TRBJ2-3; TCRdb's D call of TRBD1 is untestable without DNA. Germline V gene sequence: CDR1 MDHEN, CDR2 SYDVKM. This CDR3 spans 14 amino acids.

This chain uses TRBV6-5 with TRBJ2-4; TCRdb returns TRBD2, unconfirmable since there is no DNA. This CDR3 comprises 12 residues. Germline CDR1 is MNHEY and CDR2 is SVGAGI. CDR3 region: CASTGEGNIQYF.

The CDR3 protein is CASSLDFEGPTDTQYF. The chain uses TRBV5-4 and TRBJ2-3; lacking DNA, the TRBD2 call made by TCRdb goes unchecked. Per the germline V gene, CDR1 is SGHNT and CDR2 is YYREEE (reference sequence). This CDR3 has 16 residues.

The rearrangement links TRBV7-2 to TRBJ2-1; TCRdb's D call of TRBD1 is untestable without DNA. The CDR3 runs 16 residues. Germline CDR1 reads SGHTA; CDR2 reads FQGNSA. This chain's CDR3 is CASSPVHGGRGNEQFF.

This chain links TRBV6-5 with TRBJ1-4; the TCRdb D gene call, TRBD1, has no DNA to confirm it. The CDR3 has 17 amino acids. CDR1 and CDR2 (germline): MNHEY, SVGAGI. This CDR3 reads CASSYSLGGGFNEKLFF.

CDR3 in amino acids: CASSRSWTGSETQYF. The chain has TRBV5-4 and TRBJ2-5; TCRdb designates TRBD1, a call that cannot be tested without DNA. CDR3 length: 15 residues. Per the germline V gene, CDR1 is SGHNT and CDR2 is YYREEE (reference sequence).

V and J are TRBV7-2 and TRBJ1-2. This CDR3 spans 16 amino acids. CDR1 and CDR2 from the germline V gene are SGHTA and FQGNSA. The CDR3 protein is CASSFRTQGPNYGYTF.

The V and J genes are TRBV6-2 or TRBV6-3 and TRBJ1-4; TCRdb indicates TRBD1, and absent DNA this call remains unverified. Germline CDR1 and CDR2: MNHEY and SVGEGT. The CDR3 has 21 residues. The CDR3 reads CASSYSHPGRDRNKGGEKLFF.

This chain uses TRBV5-1 with TRBJ2-3. Per the germline V gene, CDR1 is SGHRS and CDR2 is YFSETQ. CDR3 size: 14 residues. CDR3 loop: CASSLEQASDTQYF.

The chain employs TRBV10-3 and TRBJ2-1; TCRdb indicates TRBD1, and absent DNA this call remains unverified. The CDR3 contains 16 residues. Germline V gene data show CDR1 as ENHRY and CDR2 as SYGVKD. CDR3 sequence: CAISDSRGLSPNEQFF.

The V gene is TRBV20-1, the J gene TRBJ2-5; without DNA, the TCRdb call of TRBD1 cannot be checked. Germline CDR1 is DFQATT and CDR2 is SNEGSKA (reference sequence). This CDR3 spans 16 amino acids. CDR3 sequence: CSVLFRPGTGRETQYF.

This CDR3 is CASSLGLAYGDTQCF. V and J are TRBV7-8 and TRBJ2-3. The CDR3 consists of 15 residues. Germline lookup yields CDR1 SGHVS and CDR2 FQNEAQ.

The J gene is TRBJ2-2, the V gene TRBV9. Germline V gene lookup returns CDR1 SGDLS and CDR2 YYNGEE. The CDR3 runs 16 residues. The CDR3 spells CASSVAAQSITGELFF.

The chain combines TRBV27 with TRBJ1-5. The germline CDR1 and CDR2 sequences are MNHEY and SMNVEV (reference sequence). The CDR3 contains 15 residues. This CDR3 reads CASSLSTDSNQPQHF.

The gene calls are TRBV6-5 and TRBJ2-7; the D call from TCRdb, TRBD1, cannot be confirmed without DNA. Germline lookup yields CDR1 MNHEY and CDR2 SVGAGI. The CDR3 extends over 12 amino acids. This CDR3 reads CASAKTTGEQYF.

The genes are TRBV7-2 and TRBJ2-7; the TCRdb D gene call, TRBD1, has no DNA to confirm it. The V gene's germline CDR1 is SGHTA and CDR2 FQGNSA. CDR3 size: 15 residues. The CDR3 loop reads CASSPRVSIGDEQYF.

The rearrangement uses TRBV5-4 and TRBJ2-7; TCRdb calls TRBD2, which cannot be checked without DNA. The CDR3 covers 17 residues. CDR1 and CDR2 (germline): SGHNT, YYREEE (reference sequence). CDR3 amino acids: CASSLATASGRAYEQYF.

CDR3 sequence: CASRGSVNTIYF. The chain links TRBV25-1 to TRBJ1-3. This CDR3 comprises 12 residues. Germline loops: CDR1 MGHDK, CDR2 SYGVNS.

The J gene is TRBJ2-7, the V gene TRBV10-3; TCRdb reports TRBD2, a call that lacks DNA to check it against. CDR3 length: 14 residues. Germline CDR1 reads ENHRY; CDR2 reads SYGVKD. The CDR3 loop reads CAIKRVQNSYEQYF.

The chain joins TRBV15 to TRBJ2-3; absent DNA, TCRdb's TRBD1 call cannot be checked. Germline values: CDR1 LNHNV, CDR2 YYDKDF (reference sequence). This CDR3 is 15 amino acids long. CDR3 protein: CATSRKTGGRDTQYF.

The chain uses TRBV18 and TRBJ2-7; TCRdb indicates TRBD2, and absent DNA this call remains unverified. CDR1 KGHSH and CDR2 LQKENI come from the germline V gene. This CDR3 has 16 amino acids. The CDR3 spells CASSPLVLAGSGEQYF.

The rearrangement links TRBV6-4 to TRBJ1-1; the D gene TCRdb calls, TRBD1, cannot be checked with no DNA. CDR1 and CDR2 from the germline V gene are MRHNA and SNTAGT. The CDR3 is 15 residues long. The CDR3 sequence is CASSLYPGAYYEAFF.

The genes are TRBV5-4 and TRBJ2-5; TCRdb picks TRBD1, but there is no DNA to check that call. The CDR3 totals 17 residues. Germline V CDR1 and CDR2: SGHNT, YYREEE (reference sequence). The CDR3 protein is CASSYPGSRGAQETQYF.

The chain carries TRBV20-1 and TRBJ2-7; TCRdb indicates TRBD1, and absent DNA this call remains unverified. The CDR3 runs to 14 residues. Germline values: CDR1 DFQATT, CDR2 SNEGSKA (reference sequence). CDR3: CSASAGQGIAEQYF.

The chain has TRBV29-1 and TRBJ1-1; TCRdb reports TRBD1, a call that lacks DNA to check it against. Per germline, CDR1 SQVTM and CDR2 ANQGSEA. The CDR3 runs to 14 residues. This chain's CDR3 is CSVVVRGQNTEAFF.

The J gene is TRBJ2-5, the V gene TRBV20-1; TCRdb's D gene call, TRBD2, goes unchecked for lack of DNA. The CDR3 loop spans 13 amino acids. Germline V gene sequence: CDR1 DFQATT, CDR2 SNEGSKA (reference sequence). CDR3 in amino acids: CSARLQPRETQYF.